This TCR beta chain stems from a study of T cell changes during pregnancy in multiple sclerosis. V lost 6 bases to trimming and J lost 2 bases, with 10 bases between them. The CDR3 is made up of 13 amino acids. In germline, CDR1 is MNHEY, CDR2 SMNVEV (reference sequence). The assay was immunoSEQ multiplex PCR, and TCRdb's table has in-frame clones only and misses some. The sample shows 40,000 to 50,000 clones, roughly 93% of them seen only once. This receptor was identified in a female donor in good health, enrolled as a control in a pregnancy study. The sample here was CD4+ T cells from peripheral blood mononuclear cells, taken in the second trimester of pregnancy. The V call is TRBV27, the J call TRBJ2-5, with a weak D call TRBD1 (6 bases). The CDR3 DNA reads TGTGCCAGCAGATACAGGGATCAAGAGACCCAGTACTTC. Its protein is CASRYRDQETQYF.